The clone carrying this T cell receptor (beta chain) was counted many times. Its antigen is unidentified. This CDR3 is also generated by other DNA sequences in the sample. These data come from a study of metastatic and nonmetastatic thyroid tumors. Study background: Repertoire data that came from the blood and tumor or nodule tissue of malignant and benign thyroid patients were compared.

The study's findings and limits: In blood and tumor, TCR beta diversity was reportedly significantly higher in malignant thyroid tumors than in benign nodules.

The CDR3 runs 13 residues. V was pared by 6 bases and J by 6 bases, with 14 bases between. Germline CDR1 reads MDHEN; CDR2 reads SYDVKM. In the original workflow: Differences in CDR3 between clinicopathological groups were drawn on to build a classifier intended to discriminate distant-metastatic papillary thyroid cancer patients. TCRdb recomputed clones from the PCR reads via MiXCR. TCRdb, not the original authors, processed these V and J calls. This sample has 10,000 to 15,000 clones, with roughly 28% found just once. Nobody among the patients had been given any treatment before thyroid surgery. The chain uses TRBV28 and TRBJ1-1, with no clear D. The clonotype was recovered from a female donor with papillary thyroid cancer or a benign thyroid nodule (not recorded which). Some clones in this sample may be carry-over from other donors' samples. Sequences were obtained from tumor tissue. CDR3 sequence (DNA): TGTGCCAGCAGCGGGAGGGTGCCAGCTGAAGCTTTCTTT. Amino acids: CASSGRVPAEAFF.